Detailed here is one T cell receptor beta chain. This entry is derived from a study of blood T cell repertoires in COVID-19. Here immunoSEQ multiplex PCR was the method, and the copy in TCRdb shows in-frame clones only, minus some. The data contain 180,000 or so clones, roughly 81% of them singletons. This TCR derives from a man in his forties or fifties who had recovered from COVID-19. Material for sequencing was peripheral blood.

Here the CDR3 reads CASSSSGSTEAFF. The CDR3, as DNA: TGTGCCAGCAGTTCCTCAGGGAGCACTGAAGCTTTCTTT. The genes are TRBV6-2 or TRBV6-3 and TRBJ1-1; a weak D match, TRBD1 (5 bases). Trimming cost V 4 bases and J 4 bases, with 10 bases left between them. Looked up from germline, CDR1 is MNHEY and CDR2 is SVGEGT. The CDR3 contains 13 residues.